Following are 28 T cell receptor beta chains from one sample sequenced in a study of human T cells and chemical hapten exposure. The time point here: pre-sensitization, week 0. This sample's treatment: therapeutic diphenylcyclopropenone sensitization with weekly scalp DPC. Each CDR3 protein gets one entry after TCRdb re-called the RACE reads with MiXCR. This sample has 300,000 to 450,000 distinct CDR3 sequences, with 5.5% found just once. The source material was whole blood, sampled in connection with sensitization to the hapten diphenylcyclopropenone (DPC). The receptors stem from a woman in her late teens or twenties with alopecia areata. Some clones in this sample may be carry-over from other donors' samples.

The chain recombines TRBV5-5 with TRBJ1-4; 10 bases align to TRBD1. The CDR3 spans 15 residues. The germline gives CDR1 SGHKS, CDR2 YYEKEE (reference sequence). With 4 bases clipped from V and 6 bases from J, the junction kept 6 bases outside the gene matches. The CDR3 loop is CASSPGDRGYEKLFF. The CDR3 nucleotides are TGTGCCAGCAGCCCAGGGGACAGGGGATATGAAAAACTGTTTTTT.

J is TRBJ2-3 and V is TRBV20-1; TRBD2 matches at 7 bases. The trim removed 2 bases at V and 2 bases at J, leaving 4 bases unmatched. The germline V gene has CDR1 DFQATT and CDR2 SNEGSKA (reference sequence). The CDR3 covers 14 residues. CDR3 bases: TGCAGTGCTAGATCCGGGGGGACCACAGATACGCAGTATTTT. This translates into CSARSGGTTDTQYF.

The chain couples TRBV20-1 to TRBJ1-1, with D hard to call. The CDR3 spans 13 residues. In germline, CDR1 is DFQATT, CDR2 SNEGSKA (reference sequence). Trimming took 7 bases from V and 1 from J, leaving 13 bases between them. In DNA, the CDR3 is TGCAGTGTAAAGGGAGTATGGAACACTGAAGCTTTCTTT. Amino acids: CSVKGVWNTEAFF.

This clonotype appeared many times. J is TRBJ1-5 and V is TRBV6-6, with TRBD1 matching over 7 bases. V dropped 10 bases and J dropped 0; count of bases not matched to a gene: 15. CDR1 and CDR2 from the germline V gene are MNHNY and SVGAGI (reference sequence). The CDR3 has 17 residues. CDR3 coding DNA: TGTGCCACCGAAAGGATGGGGACAGACTATAGCAATCAGCCCCAGCATTTT. Protein sequence: CATERMGTDYSNQPQHF.

This chain joins TRBV15 and TRBJ1-1; a possible D gene is TRBD1 (6 bases). CDR3 size: 14 residues. Germline values: CDR1 LNHNV, CDR2 YYDKDF (reference sequence). The germline V and J ends were trimmed by 5 bases and 2 bases, with 12 bases remaining between them. The CDR3: CATSVIQGNTEAFF. The DNA of the CDR3 is TGTGCCACCAGCGTAATACAGGGAAACACTGAAGCTTTCTTT.

This sequence joins TRBV12-3 or TRBV12-4 and TRBJ2-5; D is unclear. V was trimmed by 1 base and J by 7 bases, leaving 7 bases between them. This CDR3 region has 12 residues. DNA of the CDR3: TGTGCCAGCAGTTTAGTCGGTCGGACCCAGTACTTC. Translating it yields CASSLVGRTQYF.

The chain uses TRBV5-6 and TRBJ2-3; D not certain. The CDR3 sequence is 15 residues long. V lost 4 bases, J lost 4 bases, and 16 bases lay in between. Germline lookup yields CDR1 SGHDT and CDR2 YYEEEE. The CDR3 is CASSRANGKADTQYF. As DNA, the CDR3 is TGTGCCAGCAGCCGGGCGAACGGAAAAGCAGATACGCAGTATTTT.

The table lists this clonotype with a few counts. The CDR3 here is CASSLARDRAYGYTF. In DNA, the CDR3 is TGTGCCAGCAGCTTAGCGCGGGACAGGGCCTATGGCTACACCTTC. The chain carries TRBV7-2 and TRBJ1-2, with TRBD1 matching over 9 bases. After removal of 0 bases from V and 4 bases from J, the junction contained 3 bases not matched to a gene. This CDR3 comprises 15 residues. CDR1 and CDR2 from the germline V gene are SGHTA and FQGNSA.

In this sample, this clonotype turned up a few times. The V gene is TRBV5-1, the J gene TRBJ1-1; 7 bases match TRBD1. The V gene's germline CDR1 is SGHRS and CDR2 YFSETQ. This CDR3 is built from 17 residues. V gave up 5 bases and J gave up 4 bases; unmatched junction bases: 17. CDR3 residues: CASRELEGGARSTEAFF. The CDR3, as DNA: TGCGCCAGCAGGGAATTAGAAGGGGGCGCGAGGAGCACTGAAGCTTTCTTT.

This rearrangement joins TRBV6-2 or TRBV6-3 to TRBJ2-3; D is perhaps TRBD2 (6 bases). Germline CDR1 and CDR2: MNHEY and SVGEGT. The V gene lost 7 bases and the J gene lost 3 bases, with 11 bases spanning the gap. The length of the CDR3 is 13 residues. The CDR3 nucleotides read TGTGCCAGCAACTACGGAGGGACAGATACGCAGTATTTT. Amino acid sequence: CASNYGGTDTQYF.

This clonotype appeared many times. V and J are TRBV7-3 and TRBJ1-1, with D perhaps matching TRBD1 (6 bases). CDR3 length: 18 residues. Trimming shortened V by 5 bases and J by 0 bases, and 22 bases separated the two germline ends. In germline, CDR1 is SGHTA, CDR2 FQGTGA. The CDR3 spells CASSLVGGVGDLNTEAFF. As DNA, the CDR3 is TGTGCCAGCAGCCTTGTTGGGGGCGTGGGGGACCTGAACACTGAAGCTTTCTTT.

This clonotype was counted only a few times. The chain has TRBV4-3 and TRBJ1-2, with D maybe TRBD1 (5 bases). There are 15 residues in the CDR3. Trimming took off 3 bases at V and 2 bases at J, with 13 bases between the two ends. Germline lookup yields CDR1 LGHNA and CDR2 YSLEER. CDR3 region: CASSQNSGVNYGYTF. The DNA of the CDR3 is TGCGCCAGCAGCCAGAATTCGGGGGTCAACTATGGCTACACCTTC.

This clonotype was seen ten or more times. The chain joins TRBV5-1 to TRBJ2-1, with a weak D call TRBD2 (6 bases). V was cut by 2 bases and J by 4 bases, with 13 bases left in between. CDR3 length: 15 residues. Per germline, CDR1 SGHRS and CDR2 YFSETQ. This chain's CDR3 is CASSFAGKLYNEQFF. The CDR3 DNA is TGCGCCAGCAGCTTTGCGGGAAAACTTTACAATGAGCAGTTCTTC.

This clonotype has ten or more counts. V is TRBV5-6 and J is TRBJ1-3; unclear D gene. CDR1 is SGHDT and CDR2 is YYEEEE in the germline V gene. The CDR3 length is 13 residues. V shed 2 bases and J shed 0 bases, with 3 bases lying between them. This chain's CDR3 is CASSFASGNTIYF. The CDR3 DNA reads TGTGCCAGCAGCTTCGCCTCTGGAAACACCATATATTTT. Looking up the rest from reference TRBV5-6 and TRBJ1-3 gives the full variable domain: DAGVTQSPTHLIKTRGQQVTLRCSPKSGHDTVSWYQQALGQGPQFIFQYYEEEERQRGNFPDRFSGHQFPNYSSELNVNALLLGDSALYLCASSFASGNTIYFGEGSWLTVV.

The table lists this clonotype with many counts. The chain carries TRBV11-2 and TRBJ2-3; D is perhaps TRBD1 or TRBD2 (5 bases each). Trimming removed 5 bases at V and 1 base at J, with 13 bases between. The CDR3 is made up of 15 amino acids. Germline V gene lookup returns CDR1 SGHAT and CDR2 FQNNGV. The CDR3 is CASSNRDGGTDTQYF. The CDR3 nucleotides read TGTGCCAGCAGCAATAGGGACGGCGGCACAGATACGCAGTATTTT. The whole variable domain, remainder taken from reference TRBV11-2 and TRBJ2-3, is EAGVAQSPRYKIIEKRQSVAFWCNPISGHATLYWYQQILGQGPKLLIQFQNNGVVDDSQLPKDRFSAERLKGVDSTLKIQPAKLEDSAVYLCASSNRDGGTDTQYFGPGTRLTVL.

V and J are TRBV6-6 and TRBJ1-2; 10 bases are shared with TRBD1. V gave up 6 bases and J gave up 3 bases; unmatched junction bases: 7. There are 15 residues in the CDR3. CDR1 is MNHNY and CDR2 is SVGAGI in the germline V gene (reference sequence). The CDR3 is CASRPDRGRDYGYTF. The DNA of the CDR3 is TGTGCCAGCAGACCCGACAGGGGGCGCGACTATGGCTACACCTTC.

In this sample, this clonotype turned up many times. The V and J genes are TRBV27 and TRBJ1-5, with a weak D call TRBD1 (5 bases). The CDR3 covers 16 residues. Germline V gives CDR1 MNHEY, CDR2 SMNVEV (reference sequence). The V and J ends lost 1 base and 2 bases respectively, with 12 bases between them. CDR3 nucleotides: TGTGCCAGCAGTTTATTGTTCGGGGGAGGCAATCAGCCCCAGCATTTT. As protein: CASSLLFGGGNQPQHF.

V usage is TRBV6-5 and J usage is TRBJ2-3, with 14 nucleotides matching TRBD2. Looked up from germline, CDR1 is MNHEY and CDR2 is SVGAGI. The CDR3 consists of 19 residues. V lost 2 bases and J lost 1; bases outside the gene matches: 8. The CDR3 DNA is TGTGCCAGCAGTTACCGACTAGCGGGGGGGCTTGGAGGCACAGATACGCAGTATTTT. Encoded protein: CASSYRLAGGLGGTDTQYF.

The V and J genes are TRBV5-4 and TRBJ2-5, with D possibly being TRBD2 (6 bases). Trimming left V 1 base short and J 4 bases short, with 17 bases between. The CDR3 has 16 residues. Germline CDR1 reads SGHNT; CDR2 reads YYREEE (reference sequence). The CDR3 spells CASSLYDGGGGETQYF. The CDR3 DNA sequence: TGTGCCAGCAGCTTGTACGACGGGGGAGGCGGAGAGACCCAGTACTTC.

This clonotype was seen at least ten times. The genes are TRBV7-2 and TRBJ2-1; tentative D call: TRBD2 (5 bases). Trimming removed 1 base from V and 5 bases from J, with 12 bases in between. Germline V lookup: CDR1 SGHTA, CDR2 FQGNSA. The CDR3 consists of 15 residues. CDR3 nucleotide sequence: TGTGCCAGCAGCTTAGTATGGACCGGGAACAATGAGCAGTTCTTC. Its protein is CASSLVWTGNNEQFF.

The gene calls are TRBV20-1 and TRBJ1-5; D is possibly TRBD1 (6 bases). The V and J ends lost 0 bases and 3 bases respectively, with 15 bases between them. The germline V gene has CDR1 DFQATT and CDR2 SNEGSKA (reference sequence). This CDR3 comprises 16 residues. Here the CDR3 reads CSAREVGRGFNQPQHF. In DNA form, the CDR3 reads TGCAGTGCTAGAGAGGTAGGCAGGGGATTCAATCAGCCCCAGCATTTT.

The rearrangement links TRBV7-9 to TRBJ1-1; 7 bases map to TRBD1. The J segment lost 4 bases and the V segment lost 5 bases, leaving 7 bases of the junction unmatched. Germline V gives CDR1 SEHNR, CDR2 FQNEAQ (reference sequence). The CDR3 has 14 amino acids. DNA for the CDR3: TGTGCCAGCAGCGATCGGGACAGCCCCACTGAAGCTTTCTTT. Protein: CASSDRDSPTEAFF.

The V call is TRBV6-5, the J call TRBJ2-1; no clear D gene. The CDR3 sequence is 15 residues long. V shed 5 bases and J shed 4 bases, with 15 bases lying between them. Germline loops: CDR1 MNHEY, CDR2 SVGAGI. The CDR3 sequence is CASSLGPPQYNEQFF. The CDR3 region has the DNA TGTGCCAGCAGTCTCGGGCCGCCCCAATACAATGAGCAGTTCTTC.

This clonotype has only a few counts. The gene calls are TRBV5-5 and TRBJ1-2; TRBD1 matches at 8 bases. The CDR3 loop spans 16 amino acids. The J segment lost 6 bases and the V segment lost 4 bases, leaving 14 bases of the junction unmatched. Looked up from germline, CDR1 is SGHKS and CDR2 is YYEKEE (reference sequence). The CDR3: CASSKRTGIAGDGYTF. The DNA of the CDR3 is TGTGCCAGCAGCAAACGGACAGGGATCGCTGGGGATGGCTACACCTTC.

The chain is built from TRBV6-1 and TRBJ1-5; D is unclear. This CDR3 spans 14 amino acids. Trimming pared 7 bases from V and 0 bases from J, leaving 10 bases between. Germline V gene sequence: CDR1 MNHNS, CDR2 SASEGT. The CDR3 here is CASTETRSNQPQHF. In nucleotides, the CDR3 is TGTGCCAGCACTGAGACTCGTAGCAATCAGCCCCAGCATTTT.

J is TRBJ2-3 and V is TRBV27; no clear D. Germline CDR1 reads MNHEY; CDR2 reads SMNVEV (reference sequence). The CDR3 sequence is 16 residues long. Trimming removed 8 bases at V and 4 bases at J, with 22 bases between. The CDR3 sequence is CASSTRWAVNSDTQYF. CDR3 DNA sequence: TGTGCCAGCTCGACTCGGTGGGCGGTCAACTCAGATACGCAGTATTTT.

This clonotype showed up many times. The chain uses TRBV7-2 and TRBJ2-1; D gene uncertain. V was clipped by 1 base and J by 8 bases, with 15 bases between them. The germline V gene has CDR1 SGHTA and CDR2 FQGNSA. The CDR3 is 15 residues long. CDR3 residues: CASSLVWSQKDEQFF. CDR3 nucleotide sequence: TGTGCCAGCAGCTTAGTTTGGTCCCAGAAGGATGAGCAGTTCTTC.

This clonotype was seen repeatedly, ten times or more. The rearrangement links TRBV7-2 to TRBJ2-7; 7 bases align to TRBD2. Trimming at V came to 5 bases and at J to 2 bases, leaving 6 bases not matched to a gene. The CDR3 is 14 amino acids. Germline V gene lookup returns CDR1 SGHTA and CDR2 FQGNSA. CDR3 bases: TGTGCCAGCAGCCTGGGGGGGAGCCCCTACGAGCAGTACTTC. Translated: CASSLGGSPYEQYF. The full variable domain, completed using reference TRBV7-2 and TRBJ2-7, is GAGVSQSPSNKVTEKGKDVELRCDPISGHTALYWYRQSLGQGLEFLIYFQGNSAPDKSGLPSDRFSAERTGGSVSTLTIQRTQQEDSAVYLCASSLGGSPYEQYFGPGTRLTVT.